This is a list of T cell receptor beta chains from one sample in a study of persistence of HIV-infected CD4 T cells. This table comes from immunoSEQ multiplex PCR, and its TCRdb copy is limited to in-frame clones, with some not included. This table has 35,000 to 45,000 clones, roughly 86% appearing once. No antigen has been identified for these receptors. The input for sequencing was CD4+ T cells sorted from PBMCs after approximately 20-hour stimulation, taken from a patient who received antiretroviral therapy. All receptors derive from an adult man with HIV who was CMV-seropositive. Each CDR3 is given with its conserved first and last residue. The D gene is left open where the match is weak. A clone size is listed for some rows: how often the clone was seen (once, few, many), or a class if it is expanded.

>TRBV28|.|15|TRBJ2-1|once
CASSFEGLASNEQFF
TGTGCCAGCAGTTTTGAGGGGCTCGCGTCGAATGAGCAGTTCTTC
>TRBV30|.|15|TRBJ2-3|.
CAWSGRSGFADTQYF
TGTGCCTGGAGTGGGCGGTCGGGGTTTGCAGATACGCAGTATTTT
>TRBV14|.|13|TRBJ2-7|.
CASSQVRRGEQYF
TGTGCCAGCAGCCAAGTCCGCAGGGGCGAGCAGTACTTC
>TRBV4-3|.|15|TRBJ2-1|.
CASSQDYSSYNEQFF
TGCGCCAGCAGCCAAGATTATAGCTCCTACAATGAGCAGTTCTTC
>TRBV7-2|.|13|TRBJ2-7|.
CASSLEVFVEQYF
TGTGCCAGCAGCTTGGAGGTCTTTGTCGAGCAGTACTTC
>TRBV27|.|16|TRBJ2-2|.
CASSPAGRLNTGELFF
TGTGCCAGCAGCCCGGCCGGACGGCTGAACACCGGGGAGCTGTTTTTT
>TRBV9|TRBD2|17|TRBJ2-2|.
CASSSRSGGANTGELFF
TGTGCCAGCAGCTCTAGGTCGGGAGGGGCGAACACCGGGGAGCTGTTTTTT
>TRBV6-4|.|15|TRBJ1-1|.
CASSPTRRGSTEAFF
TGTGCCAGCAGTCCTACGCGGAGAGGGAGCACTGAAGCTTTCTTT
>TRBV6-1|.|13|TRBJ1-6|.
CASSEGYNSPLHF
TGTGCCAGCAGTGAAGGCTATAATTCACCCCTCCACTTT
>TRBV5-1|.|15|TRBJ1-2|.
CASSLVGDPNYGYTF
TGCGCCAGCAGCTTGGTAGGGGATCCTAACTATGGCTACACCTTC
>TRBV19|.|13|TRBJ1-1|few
CASSINVNTEAFF
TGTGCCAGTAGTATTAATGTGAACACTGAAGCTTTCTTT
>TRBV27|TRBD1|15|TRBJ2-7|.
CASSFRDRAVNEQYF
TGTGCCAGCAGTTTCCGGGACAGGGCGGTGAACGAGCAGTACTTC
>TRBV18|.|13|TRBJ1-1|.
CASSPPIVPEAFF
TGTGCCAGCTCACCCCCGATTGTTCCTGAAGCTTTCTTT
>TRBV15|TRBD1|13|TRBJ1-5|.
CATSNRGSQPQHF
TGTGCCACCAGCAACAGGGGAAGTCAGCCCCAGCATTTT
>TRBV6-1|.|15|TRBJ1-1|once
CASNVRGSMNTEAFF
TGTGCCAGCAACGTACGGGGCTCCATGAACACTGAAGCTTTCTTT
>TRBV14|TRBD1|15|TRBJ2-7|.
CASSFFGQGGYEQYF
TGTGCCAGCAGCTTCTTCGGACAGGGGGGTTACGAGCAGTACTTC
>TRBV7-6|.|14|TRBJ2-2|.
CASSLAENTGELFF
TGTGCCAGCAGCTTAGCGGAGAACACCGGGGAGCTGTTTTTT
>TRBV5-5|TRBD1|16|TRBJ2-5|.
CASSFVGTGGRETQYF
TGTGCCAGCAGCTTCGTGGGGACAGGGGGACGAGAGACCCAGTACTTC
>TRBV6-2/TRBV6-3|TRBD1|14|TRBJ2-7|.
CASTPTGNTYEQYF
TGTGCCAGCACCCCGACAGGGAATACCTACGAGCAGTACTTC
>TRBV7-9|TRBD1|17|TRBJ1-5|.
CASSLAGGTASNQPQHF
TGTGCCAGCAGCTTAGCGGGTGGGACAGCTAGCAATCAGCCCCAGCATTTT
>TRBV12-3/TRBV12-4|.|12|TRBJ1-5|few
CASSFRDQPQHF
TGTGCCAGCAGTTTCAGGGATCAGCCCCAGCATTTT
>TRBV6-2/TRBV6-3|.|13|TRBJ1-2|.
CASSYSRDYGYTF
TGTGCCAGCAGTTACTCCAGGGACTATGGCTACACCTTC
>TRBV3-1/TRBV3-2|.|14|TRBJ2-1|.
CASSPLGLYNEQFF
TGTGCCAGCAGCCCCCTTGGGCTCTACAATGAGCAGTTCTTC
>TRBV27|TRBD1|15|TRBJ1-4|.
CASRDRGATNEKLFF
TGTGCCAGCAGGGACAGGGGTGCAACTAATGAAAAACTGTTTTTT
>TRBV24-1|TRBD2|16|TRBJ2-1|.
CATSDSTSVSYNEQFF
TGTGCCACCAGTGATTCCACTAGCGTCTCCTACAATGAGCAGTTCTTC
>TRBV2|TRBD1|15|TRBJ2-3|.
CASSPTGTGTDTQYF
TGTGCCAGCAGCCCTACCGGGACAGGGACAGATACGCAGTATTTT
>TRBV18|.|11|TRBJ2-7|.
CASSPQYEQYF
TGTGCCAGCTCACCACAGTACGAGCAGTACTTC
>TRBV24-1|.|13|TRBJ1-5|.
CATSSGLEQPQHF
TGTGCCACCAGTTCGGGTCTGGAGCAGCCCCAGCATTTT
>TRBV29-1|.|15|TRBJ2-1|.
CSATPSPSQGNEQFF
TGCAGCGCTACCCCATCCCCTTCCCAGGGCAATGAGCAGTTCTTC
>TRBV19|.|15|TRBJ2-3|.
CASSLTQGFTDTQYF
TGTGCCAGTAGTCTCACGCAGGGTTTCACAGATACGCAGTATTTT
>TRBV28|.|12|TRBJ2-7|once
CASSLLRREQYF
TGTGCCAGCAGTTTATTGAGGCGGGAGCAGTACTTC
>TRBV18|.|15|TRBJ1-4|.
CASSPVKQGNEKLFF
TGTGCCAGCTCACCTGTTAAACAGGGAAATGAAAAACTGTTTTTT
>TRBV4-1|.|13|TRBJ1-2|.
CASSKEANYGYTF
TGCGCCAGCAGCAAGGAGGCAAACTATGGCTACACCTTC
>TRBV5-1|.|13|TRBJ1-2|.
CASSLGTFYGYTF
TGCGCCAGCAGCTTGGGTACTTTCTATGGCTACACCTTC
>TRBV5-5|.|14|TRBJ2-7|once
CASSLASSVQFKYF
TGTGCCAGCAGCTTGGCCTCTTCTGTGCAGTTCAAGTACTTC
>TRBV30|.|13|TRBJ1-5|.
CAWSVAGDQPQHF
TGTGCCTGGAGTGTCGCGGGGGATCAGCCCCAGCATTTT
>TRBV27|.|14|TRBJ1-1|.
CASSSEPLNTEAFF
TGTGCCAGCAGTTCAGAGCCTCTGAACACTGAAGCTTTCTTT
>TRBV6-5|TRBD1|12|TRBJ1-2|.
CASSRGTAGYTF
TGTGCCAGCAGTCGGGGGACAGCGGGCTACACCTTC
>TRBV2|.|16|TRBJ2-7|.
CASTEEAGMGVYEQYF
TGTGCCAGCACCGAGGAGGCTGGGATGGGAGTCTACGAGCAGTACTTC
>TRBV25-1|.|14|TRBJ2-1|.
CASSEPGNLNEQFF
TGTGCCAGCAGTGAACCCGGGAATCTTAATGAGCAGTTCTTC
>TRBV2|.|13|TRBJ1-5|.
CASKEGANQPQHF
TGTGCCAGCAAGGAAGGGGCTAATCAGCCCCAGCATTTT
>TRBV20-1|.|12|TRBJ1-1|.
CSASSRNTEAFF
TGCAGTGCTAGTTCAAGGAACACTGAAGCTTTCTTT
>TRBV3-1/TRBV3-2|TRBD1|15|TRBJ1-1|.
CASSQEGQGGTEAFF
TGTGCCAGCAGCCAAGAGGGACAGGGTGGGACTGAAGCTTTCTTT
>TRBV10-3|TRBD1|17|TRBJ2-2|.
CAISDLDRAPNTGELFF
TGTGCCATCAGTGACCTCGACAGGGCCCCCAACACCGGGGAGCTGTTTTTT
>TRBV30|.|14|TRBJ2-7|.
CAWSVGLHSYEQYF
TGTGCCTGGAGTGTAGGACTGCACTCCTACGAGCAGTACTTC
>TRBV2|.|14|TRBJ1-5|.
CASSEEEAVQPQHF
TGTGCCAGCAGTGAAGAAGAAGCGGTTCAGCCCCAGCATTTT
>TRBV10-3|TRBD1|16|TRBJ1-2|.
CAAAPGQGGFNYGYTF
TGTGCCGCAGCACCGGGACAGGGTGGTTTTAACTATGGCTACACCTTC
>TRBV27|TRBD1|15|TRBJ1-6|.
CASSDRGTWNSPLHF
TGTGCCAGCAGTGACAGGGGGACCTGGAATTCACCCCTCCACTTT
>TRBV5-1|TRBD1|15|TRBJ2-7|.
CASARTGVSSYEQYF
TGCGCCAGCGCCCGAACAGGGGTAAGCTCCTACGAGCAGTACTTC
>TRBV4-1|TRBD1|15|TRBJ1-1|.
CASSANRGLNTEAFF
TGCGCCAGCAGCGCAAACAGGGGGCTGAACACTGAAGCTTTCTTT
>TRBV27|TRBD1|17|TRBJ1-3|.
CASSLAGGPLSGNTIYF
TGTGCCAGCAGTCTGGCAGGGGGTCCCCTCTCTGGAAACACCATATATTTT
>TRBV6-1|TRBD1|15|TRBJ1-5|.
CASSEYKGARQPQHF
TGTGCCAGCAGTGAATACAAGGGGGCCCGTCAGCCCCAGCATTTT
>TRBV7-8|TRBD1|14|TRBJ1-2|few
CASSLGTGPYGYTF
TGTGCCAGCAGCTTAGGGACAGGGCCCTATGGCTACACCTTC
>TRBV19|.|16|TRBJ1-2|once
CASSTWTVGVHYGYTF
TGTGCCAGTAGTACGTGGACAGTAGGGGTTCACTATGGCTACACCTTC